The T cell receptor beta chain described here comes from a study of cytomegalovirus exposure and HLA in healthy donors. Whole-study results and caveats: Sequencing likely generated an artifact that appeared as a cluster of highly shared sequence variants.

The PCR employed 60 Vbeta primers together with 13 Jbeta primers. Sequencing used immunoSEQ multiplex PCR; TCRdb keeps in-frame clones, though not all of them. The top ten clones hold 6.5% of a sample with 200,000 or so clones, around four fifths of them seen once. The germline V and J ends were trimmed by 0 bases and 4 bases, with 7 bases remaining between them. The CDR3 runs 14 residues. Germline V CDR1 and CDR2: SGHRS, YFSETQ. A remark on this clone: Antigen: not known.

This sequence was found in a woman between 50 and 59 years old in good health and CMV-seropositive. The V gene is TRBV5-1, the J gene TRBJ1-4; D uncertain. The sample taken for sequencing was PBMCs. The CDR3, as DNA: TGCGCCAGCAGCTTGGGAGTTTATAATGAAAAACTGTTTTTT. It codes for CASSLGVYNEKLFF.